Each of the 3 T cell receptor beta chains below was sequenced from the same sample in a study of graft-versus-host responses after intestinal transplantation. Their antigens are not known. Repertoires were generated with immunoSEQ multiplex PCR, while TCRdb's copy carries only in-frame clones and drops some. This table has about 90,000 clones, about 91% appearing once. Sequenced material: unstimulated CD4+ T cells sorted from spleen or lymph node cells, taken before transplant. The receptors shown here come from a human donor who was the organ donor for an intestinal transplant.

V is TRBV7-9 and J is TRBJ1-2; D is perhaps TRBD1 (6 bases). Germline V gene sequence: CDR1 SEHNR, CDR2 FQNEAQ (reference sequence). Trimming left V 5 bases short and J 2 bases short, with 18 bases between. The CDR3 extends over 16 amino acids. The CDR3 nucleotides are TGTGCCAGCAGCCCGGGGGGCAGCCCGGCGAACTATGGCTACACCTTC. Protein: CASSPGGSPANYGYTF.

The genes are TRBV7-3 and TRBJ2-1; possibly TRBD2 for D (5 bases). CDR1 and CDR2 (germline): SGHTA, FQGTGA. Trimming stripped 0 bases from V and 4 bases from J, with 7 bases between. This CDR3 spans 14 amino acids. CDR3 sequence reads: CASSLTAGYNEQFF. DNA for the CDR3: TGTGCCAGCAGCTTAACGGCGGGTTACAATGAGCAGTTCTTC.

The CDR3 sequence: CASSLGGEKGNTIYF. CDR3 bases: TGTGCCAGCAGCTTGGGAGGAGAAAAAGGAAACACCATATATTTT. The rearrangement uses TRBV5-8 and TRBJ1-3; D gene unclear. This CDR3 contains 15 residues. Deletions cut 0 bases from V and 4 bases from J, with 11 bases between. Germline V gene sequence: CDR1 SGHTS, CDR2 YDEGEE.